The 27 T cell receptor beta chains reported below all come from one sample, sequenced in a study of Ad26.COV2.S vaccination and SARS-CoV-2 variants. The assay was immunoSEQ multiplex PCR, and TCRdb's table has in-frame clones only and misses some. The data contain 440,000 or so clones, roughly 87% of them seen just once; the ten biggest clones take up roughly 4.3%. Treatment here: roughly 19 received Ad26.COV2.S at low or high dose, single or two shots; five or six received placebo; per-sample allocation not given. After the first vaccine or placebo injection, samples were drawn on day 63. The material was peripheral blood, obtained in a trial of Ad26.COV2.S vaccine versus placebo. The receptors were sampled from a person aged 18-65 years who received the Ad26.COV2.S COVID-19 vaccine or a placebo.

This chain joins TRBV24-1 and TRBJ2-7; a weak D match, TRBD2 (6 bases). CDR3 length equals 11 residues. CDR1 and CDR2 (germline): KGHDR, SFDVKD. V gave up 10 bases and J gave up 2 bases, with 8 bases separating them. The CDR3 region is CATAGTYEQYF. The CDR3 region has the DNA TGTGCCACGGCGGGGACCTACGAGCAGTACTTC.

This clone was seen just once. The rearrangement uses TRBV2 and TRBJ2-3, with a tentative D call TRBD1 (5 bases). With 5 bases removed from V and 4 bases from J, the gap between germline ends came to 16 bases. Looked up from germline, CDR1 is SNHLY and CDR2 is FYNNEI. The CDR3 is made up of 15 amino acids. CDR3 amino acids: CASSSRGVVADTQYF. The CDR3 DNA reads TGTGCCAGCAGTTCTAGGGGTGTCGTAGCAGATACGCAGTATTTT.

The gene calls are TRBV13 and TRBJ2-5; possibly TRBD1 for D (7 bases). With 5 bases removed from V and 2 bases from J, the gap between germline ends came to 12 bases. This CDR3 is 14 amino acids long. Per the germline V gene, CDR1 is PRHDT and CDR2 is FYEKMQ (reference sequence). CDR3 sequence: CASSRGTAQETQYF. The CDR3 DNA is TGTGCCAGCAGCCGGGGGACAGCTCAAGAGACCCAGTACTTC.

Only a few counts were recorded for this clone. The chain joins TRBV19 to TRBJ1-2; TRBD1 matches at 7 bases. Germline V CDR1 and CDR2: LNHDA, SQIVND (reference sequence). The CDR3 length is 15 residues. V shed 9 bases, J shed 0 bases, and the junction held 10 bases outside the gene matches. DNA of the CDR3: TGTGCCAGCCGAGACGGGACAGCCACTAACTATGGCTACACCTTC. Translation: CASRDGTATNYGYTF.

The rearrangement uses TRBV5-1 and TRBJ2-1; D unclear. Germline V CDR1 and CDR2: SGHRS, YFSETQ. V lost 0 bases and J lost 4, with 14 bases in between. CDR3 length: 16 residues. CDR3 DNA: TGCGCCAGCAGCTTGGATGCAGGACCAACTTACAATGAGCAGTTCTTC. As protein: CASSLDAGPTYNEQFF. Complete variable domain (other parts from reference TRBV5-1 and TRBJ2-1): KAGVTQTPRYLIKTRGQQVTLSCSPISGHRSVSWYQQTPGQGLQFLFEYFSETQRNKGNFPGRFSGRQFSNSRSEMNVSTLELGDSALYLCASSLDAGPTYNEQFFGPGTRLTVL.

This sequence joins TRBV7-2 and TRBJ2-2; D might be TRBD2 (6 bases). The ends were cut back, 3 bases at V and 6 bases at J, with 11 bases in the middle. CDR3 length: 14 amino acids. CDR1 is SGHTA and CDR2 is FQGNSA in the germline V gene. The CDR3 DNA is TGTGCCAGCAGCTTGACTAGTCGGGCCGGGGAGCTGTTTTTT. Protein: CASSLTSRAGELFF.

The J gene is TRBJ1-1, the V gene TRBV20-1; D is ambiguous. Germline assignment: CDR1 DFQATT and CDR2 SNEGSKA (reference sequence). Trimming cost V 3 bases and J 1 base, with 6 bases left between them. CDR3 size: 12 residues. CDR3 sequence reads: CSASVRNTEAFF. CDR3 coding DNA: TGCAGTGCTAGTGTACGGAACACTGAAGCTTTCTTT.

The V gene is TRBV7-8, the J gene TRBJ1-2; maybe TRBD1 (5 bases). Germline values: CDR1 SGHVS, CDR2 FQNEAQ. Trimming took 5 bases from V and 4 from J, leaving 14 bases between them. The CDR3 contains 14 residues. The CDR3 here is CASSAPWDSYGYTF. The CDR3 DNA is TGTGCCAGCAGCGCCCCGTGGGACTCCTATGGCTACACCTTC.

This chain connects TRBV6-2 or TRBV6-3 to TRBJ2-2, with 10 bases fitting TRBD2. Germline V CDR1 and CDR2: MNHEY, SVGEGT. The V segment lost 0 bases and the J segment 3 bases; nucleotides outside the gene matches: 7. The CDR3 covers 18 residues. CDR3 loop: CASSYSSWLAGDTGELFF. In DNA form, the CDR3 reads TGTGCCAGCAGTTACTCTTCATGGCTAGCGGGAGACACCGGGGAGCTGTTTTTT.

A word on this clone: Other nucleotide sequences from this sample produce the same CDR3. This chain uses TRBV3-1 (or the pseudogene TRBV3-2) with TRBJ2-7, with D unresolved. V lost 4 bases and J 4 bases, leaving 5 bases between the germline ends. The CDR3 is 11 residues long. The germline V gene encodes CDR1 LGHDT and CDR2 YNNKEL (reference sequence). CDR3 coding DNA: TGTGCCAGCAGCCTGAGGTACGAGCAGTACTTC. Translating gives CASSLRYEQYF.

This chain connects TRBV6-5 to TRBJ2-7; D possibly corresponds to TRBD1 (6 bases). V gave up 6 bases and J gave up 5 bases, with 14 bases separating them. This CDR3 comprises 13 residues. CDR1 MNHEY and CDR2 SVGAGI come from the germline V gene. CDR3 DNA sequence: TGTGCCAGCAGCCGTACAGGGCTCCACGAGCAGTACTTC. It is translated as CASSRTGLHEQYF.

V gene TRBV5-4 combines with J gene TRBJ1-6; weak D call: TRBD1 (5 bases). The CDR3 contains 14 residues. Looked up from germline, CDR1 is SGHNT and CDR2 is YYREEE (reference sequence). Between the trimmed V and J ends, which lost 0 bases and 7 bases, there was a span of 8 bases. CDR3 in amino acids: CASSLEQGNSPLHF. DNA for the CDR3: TGTGCCAGCAGCTTGGAGCAGGGCAATTCACCCCTCCACTTT.

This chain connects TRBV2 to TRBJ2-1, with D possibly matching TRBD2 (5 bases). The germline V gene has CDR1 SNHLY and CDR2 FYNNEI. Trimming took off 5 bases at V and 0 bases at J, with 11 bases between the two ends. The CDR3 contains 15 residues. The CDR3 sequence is CASSWTRSSYNEQFF. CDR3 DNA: TGTGCCAGCAGTTGGACTCGAAGCTCCTACAATGAGCAGTTCTTC.

The CDR3, as DNA: TGTGCCAGCAGCACTAGACTAGCGGGGGCTATCGGCTACAATGAGCAGTTCTTC. Translated, it gives CASSTRLAGAIGYNEQFF. This chain uses TRBV7-8 with TRBJ2-1; TRBD2 aligns across 12 bases. The CDR3 covers 18 residues. Per germline, CDR1 SGHVS and CDR2 FQNEAQ. Unmatched junction bases numbered 11, after V lost 5 bases and J lost 3 bases.

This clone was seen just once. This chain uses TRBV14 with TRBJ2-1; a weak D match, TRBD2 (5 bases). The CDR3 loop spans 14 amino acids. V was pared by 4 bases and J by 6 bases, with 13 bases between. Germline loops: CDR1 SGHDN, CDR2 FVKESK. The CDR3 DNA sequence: TGTGCCAGCAGCCTTGGGAGTCCATTCAATGAGCAGTTCTTC. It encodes CASSLGSPFNEQFF.

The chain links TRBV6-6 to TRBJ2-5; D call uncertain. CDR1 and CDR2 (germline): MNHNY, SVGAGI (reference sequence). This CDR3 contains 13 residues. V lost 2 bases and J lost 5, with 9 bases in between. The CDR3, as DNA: TGTGCCAGCAGTTACAGGGCTTGGGAGACCCAGTACTTC. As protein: CASSYRAWETQYF.

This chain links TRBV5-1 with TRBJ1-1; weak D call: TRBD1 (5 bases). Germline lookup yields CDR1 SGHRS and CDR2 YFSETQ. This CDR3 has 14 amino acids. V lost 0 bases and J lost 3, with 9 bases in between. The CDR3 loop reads CASSLEGSDTEAFF. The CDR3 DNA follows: TGCGCCAGCAGCTTGGAGGGGTCGGACACTGAAGCTTTCTTT.

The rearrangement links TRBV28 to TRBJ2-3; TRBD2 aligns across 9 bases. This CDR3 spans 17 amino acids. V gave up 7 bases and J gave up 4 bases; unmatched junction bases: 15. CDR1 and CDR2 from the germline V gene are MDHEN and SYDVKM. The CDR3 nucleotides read TGTGCCAGCACCTCCGGGCTGCTGGCGGGAGGGCCAGATACGCAGTATTTT. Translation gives CASTSGLLAGGPDTQYF.

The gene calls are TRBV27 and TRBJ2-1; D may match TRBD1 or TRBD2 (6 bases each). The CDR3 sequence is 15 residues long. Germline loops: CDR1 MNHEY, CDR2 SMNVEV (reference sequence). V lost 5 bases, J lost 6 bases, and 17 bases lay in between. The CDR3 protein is CASSRGRVVLNEQFF. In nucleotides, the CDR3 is TGTGCCAGCAGTCGGGGGCGGGTCGTTCTCAATGAGCAGTTCTTC.

CDR3 sequence reads: CASSPNNDRGSSNQPQHF. The CDR3 DNA reads TGTGCCAGCAGCCCAAATAACGACAGGGGATCTAGCAATCAGCCCCAGCATTTT. The chain links TRBV11-3 to TRBJ1-5; 8 nucleotides match TRBD1. Germline lookup yields CDR1 SGHNT and CDR2 YENEEA. The V and J ends lost 5 bases and 0 bases, in that order; junction bases with no gene match: 12. This CDR3 is 18 amino acids long.

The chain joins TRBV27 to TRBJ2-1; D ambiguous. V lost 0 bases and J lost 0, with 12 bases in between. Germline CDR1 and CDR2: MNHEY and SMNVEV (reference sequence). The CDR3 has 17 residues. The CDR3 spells CASSLSGGAYSYNEQFF. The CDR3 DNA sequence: TGTGCCAGCAGTTTATCGGGCGGAGCGTACTCCTACAATGAGCAGTTCTTC.

The CDR3 sequence is CASSPRTSGMDEQFF. CDR3 nucleotide sequence: TGTGCCAGCAGCCCCAGGACTAGCGGGATGGATGAGCAGTTCTTC. V gene TRBV11-3 combines with J gene TRBJ2-1, with 12 positions matching TRBD2. V lost 5 bases and J lost 8; bases outside the gene matches: 7. The CDR3 contains 15 residues. The germline V gene has CDR1 SGHNT and CDR2 YENEEA. Variable domain in full (rest from reference TRBV11-3 and TRBJ2-1): EAGVVQSPRYKIIEKKQPVAFWCNPISGHNTLYWYLQNLGQGPELLIRYENEEAVDDSQLPKDRFSAERLKGVDSTLKIQPAELGDSAVYLCASSPRTSGMDEQFFGPGTRLTVL.

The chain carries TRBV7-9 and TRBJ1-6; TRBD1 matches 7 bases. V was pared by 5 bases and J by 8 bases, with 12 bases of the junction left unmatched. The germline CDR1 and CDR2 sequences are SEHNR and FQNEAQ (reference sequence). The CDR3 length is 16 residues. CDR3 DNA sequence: TGTGCCAGCAGCCATTACAGGGGACTCAGTGATTCACCCCTCCACTTT. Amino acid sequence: CASSHYRGLSDSPLHF.

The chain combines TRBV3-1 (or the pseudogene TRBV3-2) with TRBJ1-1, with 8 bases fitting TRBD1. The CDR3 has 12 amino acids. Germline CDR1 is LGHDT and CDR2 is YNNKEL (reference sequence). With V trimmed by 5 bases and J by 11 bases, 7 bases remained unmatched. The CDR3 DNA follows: TGTGCCAGCAGCAAGCGGACAGGGAGGGCTTTCTTT. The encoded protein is CASSKRTGRAFF.

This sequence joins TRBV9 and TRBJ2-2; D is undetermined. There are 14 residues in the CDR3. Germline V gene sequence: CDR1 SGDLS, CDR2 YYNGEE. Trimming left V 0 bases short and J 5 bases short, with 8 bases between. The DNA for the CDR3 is TGTGCCAGCAGCGTAGGTCTCGGTACCGGGGAGCTGTTTTTT. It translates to CASSVGLGTGELFF.

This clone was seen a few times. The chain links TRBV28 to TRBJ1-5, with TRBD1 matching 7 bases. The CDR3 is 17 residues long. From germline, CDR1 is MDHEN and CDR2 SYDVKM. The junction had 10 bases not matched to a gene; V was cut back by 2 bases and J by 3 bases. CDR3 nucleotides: TGTGCCAGCAGTTTAAGTTGGGGGACAGAAAACAATCAGCCCCAGCATTTT. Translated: CASSLSWGTENNQPQHF.

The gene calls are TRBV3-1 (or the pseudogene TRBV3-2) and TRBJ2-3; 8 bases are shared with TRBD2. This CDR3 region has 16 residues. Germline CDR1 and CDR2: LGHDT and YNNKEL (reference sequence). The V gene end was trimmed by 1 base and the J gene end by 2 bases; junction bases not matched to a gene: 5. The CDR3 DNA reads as TGTGCCAGCAGCCAAGTGGGGCGGGGGGCCACAGATACGCAGTATTTT. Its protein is CASSQVGRGATDTQYF.